Listed below are T cell receptor beta chains from one sample, sequenced in a study of cytotoxic CD8 clonotypes in ibrutinib-treated CLL. The assay was immunoSEQ multiplex PCR, and TCRdb's table has in-frame clones only and misses some. The table shows approximately 340,000 clones, with under 70% occurring only once. This specimen consisted of PBMCs, obtained after 36 months of ibrutinib treatment. These TCRs come from a human donor with chronic lymphocytic leukemia. CDR3s include the opening cysteine and the closing phenylalanine or tryptophan. A D gene is named only where the DNA matches it firmly. Size tells how often a clone was seen (once, few, many) or the class of an expanded clone, and some rows leave it out.

V gene	clone size	D gene	J gene	CDR3 protein	CDR3 DNA
TRBV6-1	NA	NA	TRBJ2-1	CASSLRDHYYNEQFF	TGTGCCAGCAGCCTCCGGGACCATTACTACAATGAGCAGTTCTTC
TRBV18	NA	TRBD1	TRBJ2-7	CASSLSPGQGSYEQYF	TGTGCCAGCTCACTCAGCCCGGGACAGGGCTCCTACGAGCAGTACTTC
TRBV4-1	NA	TRBD1	TRBJ1-6	CASSQTGERVYNSPLHF	TGCGCCAGCAGCCAAACAGGGGAGAGGGTTTATAATTCACCCCTCCACTTT
TRBV4-1	once	TRBD1	TRBJ1-4	CASSQDPRVQGQNEKLFF	TGCGCCAGCAGCCAAGATCCTCGGGTACAGGGGCAAAATGAAAAACTGTTTTTT
TRBV25-1	NA	NA	TRBJ1-6	CASSELFNSPLHF	TGTGCCAGCAGTGAATTATTTAATTCACCCCTCCACTTT
TRBV7-8	NA	NA	TRBJ2-7	CASSPIGRSSYEQYF	TGTGCCAGCAGCCCCATAGGGCGGAGCTCCTACGAGCAGTACTTC
TRBV27	NA	NA	TRBJ1-3	CASSITGPSGNTIYF	TGTGCCAGCAGTATTACAGGCCCCTCTGGAAACACCATATATTTT
TRBV6-1	NA	NA	TRBJ1-2	CASRHGQLYGYTF	TGTGCCAGCAGACACGGACAGCTCTATGGCTACACCTTC
TRBV27	NA	NA	TRBJ1-2	CASKKVQASNYGYTF	TGTGCCAGTAAAAAGGTGCAGGCGAGTAACTATGGCTACACCTTC
TRBV5-4	NA	NA	TRBJ1-6	CASSWNHNSPLHF	TGTGCCAGCAGCTGGAATCATAATTCACCCCTCCACTTT
TRBV10-3	NA	NA	TRBJ1-6	CAIKDSRNSPLHF	TGTGCCATTAAGGACAGTCGAAATTCACCCCTCCACTTT
TRBV20-1	few	NA	TRBJ2-2	CSASSPGELFF	TGCAGTGCTAGTTCCCCCGGGGAGCTGTTTTTT
TRBV2	NA	TRBD1	TRBJ1-1	CASRIRTGRIAEAFF	TGTGCCAGCAGGATCCGGACAGGGAGGATCGCTGAAGCTTTCTTT
TRBV7-2	NA	NA	TRBJ1-5	CASTFDGGRQPQHF	TGTGCCAGCACCTTCGACGGGGGGCGTCAGCCCCAGCATTTT
TRBV4-1	NA	TRBD2	TRBJ2-4	CASSQTRGRGDEYF	TGCGCCAGCAGCCAGACCCGGGGGCGGGGGGACGAGTACTTC
TRBV27	NA	NA	TRBJ2-2	CASKLGQNTGELFF	TGTGCCAGCAAACTCGGACAGAACACCGGGGAGCTGTTTTTT
TRBV7-9	NA	NA	TRBJ2-1	CASSLVRDEQFF	TGTGCCAGCAGCTTAGTCCGGGATGAGCAGTTCTTC
TRBV18	NA	TRBD1	TRBJ1-2	CASSHPQGAYGYTF	TGTGCCAGCTCACACCCCCAGGGGGCCTATGGCTACACCTTC
TRBV5-4	NA	NA	TRBJ1-2	CASSWDTWGNYGYTF	TGTGCCAGCAGTTGGGACACCTGGGGTAACTATGGCTACACCTTC
TRBV2	NA	NA	TRBJ2-7	CASSEPGQPLNEQYF	TGTGCCAGCAGTGAGCCGGGACAACCGTTAAACGAGCAGTACTTC
TRBV14	NA	NA	TRBJ2-1	CASSLSANNEQFF	TGTGCCAGCAGCCTAAGCGCTAACAATGAGCAGTTCTTC
TRBV4-3	NA	NA	TRBJ2-2	CASSQGGRDTGELFF	TGCGCCAGCAGCCAAGGGGGCAGAGACACCGGGGAGCTGTTTTTT